What follows are 7 T cell receptor beta chains derived from one specimen sequenced in a study of metastatic and nonmetastatic thyroid tumors. TCRdb re-called the PCR reads with MiXCR. Of under 20,000 clones in the sample, roughly 17% were seen once. Patients were all untreated before their thyroid surgery. Sequences were obtained from blood. These receptors originate from a male donor with papillary thyroid cancer or a benign thyroid nodule (not recorded which). Some clones in this sample may be carry-over from other donors' samples.

The chain links TRBV19 to TRBJ2-3; no firm D call. Germline assignment: CDR1 LNHDA and CDR2 SQIVND (reference sequence). The CDR3 has 16 residues. Between the trimmed V and J ends, which lost 6 bases and 2 bases, there was a span of 18 bases. The DNA of the CDR3 is TGTGCCAGTAGGGGGTCGGGCTACAAACACACAGATACGCAGTATTTT. Its translation is CASRGSGYKHTDTQYF.

This clone was seen repeatedly, ten times or more. The V and J genes are TRBV19 and TRBJ2-1; no firm D call. V was shortened by 1 base and J by 9 bases, with 13 bases between the two germline ends. The CDR3 is made up of 14 amino acids. Germline V CDR1 and CDR2: LNHDA, SQIVND (reference sequence). The CDR3 region is CASSIGSTNTEQFF. In DNA form, the CDR3 reads TGTGCCAGTAGTATAGGTTCCACGAACACTGAGCAGTTCTTC.

This clone occurred many times. This chain connects TRBV2 to TRBJ2-2, with D hard to call. The germline V and J ends were trimmed by 8 bases and 0 bases, with 7 bases remaining between them. CDR1 is SNHLY and CDR2 is FYNNEI in the germline V gene. The CDR3 length is 13 residues. The CDR3 DNA reads TGTGCCAGCGAGTCAGCGAACACCGGGGAGCTGTTTTTT. This encodes CASESANTGELFF.

This clone was seen at least ten times. This clone may be a read error of a much larger clone one base away. This chain uses TRBV20-1 with TRBJ2-2; TRBD1 agrees at 9 bases. The germline V gene has CDR1 DFQATT and CDR2 SNEGSKA (reference sequence). CDR3 length: 13 amino acids. The CDR3 is CSARTGVTGEPFF. The CDR3 nucleotides are TGCAGTGCCAGGACAGGGGTTACCGGGGAGCCGTTTTTT.

This clone was seen at least ten times. The chain links TRBV12-3 or TRBV12-4 to TRBJ2-2, with 8 bases aligning to TRBD2. The J segment lost 5 bases and the V segment lost 2 bases, leaving 4 bases of the junction unmatched. CDR3 length: 15 amino acids. In nucleotides, the CDR3 is TGTGCCAGCAGTTTAATTACTAGCGGAACCGGGGAGCTGTTTTTT. Translating it yields CASSLITSGTGELFF.

This clone occurred many times. This chain joins TRBV7-2 and TRBJ1-5; weak D call: TRBD1 (5 bases). The germline V and J ends were trimmed by 6 bases and 4 bases, with 16 bases remaining between them. Per germline, CDR1 SGHTA and CDR2 FQGNSA. This CDR3 spans 15 amino acids. Here the CDR3 reads CASSPPGQLNQPQHF. CDR3 bases: TGTGCCAGCAGTCCCCCAGGGCAGCTGAATCAGCCCCAGCATTTT. The complete variable domain, with remaining parts taken from reference TRBV7-2 and TRBJ1-5, reads GAGVSQSPSNKVTEKGKDVELRCDPISGHTALYWYRQSLGQGLEFLIYFQGNSAPDKSGLPSDRFSAERTGGSVSTLTIQRTQQEDSAVYLCASSPPGQLNQPQHFGDGTRLSIL.

This clone was counted many times. This chain joins TRBV6-1 and TRBJ2-5, with 7 bases aligning to TRBD1. The junction had 5 bases not matched to a gene; V was cut back by 5 bases and J by 2 bases. Germline CDR1 is MNHNS and CDR2 is SASEGT. This CDR3 has 14 amino acids. The CDR3 here is CASSKMDRQETQYF. Here the CDR3 DNA reads TGTGCCAGCAGTAAAATGGACAGGCAAGAGACCCAGTACTTC.